The next 30 T cell receptor beta chains were all read from a single sample in a study of monozygotic twins with inflammatory bowel disease. TCRdb processed the 5' RACE reads again and assigns one entry to each CDR3 protein, with no DNA. The sample table sets out roughly 200,000 distinct CDR3 sequences. Sequenced: blood. These receptor sequences come from a human donor with ulcerative colitis or Crohn's disease, or a healthy co-twin of an affected twin (not recorded which).

V and J are TRBV7-2 and TRBJ2-5; lacking DNA, the TRBD1 call made by TCRdb goes unchecked. Germline loops: CDR1 SGHTA, CDR2 FQGNSA. This CDR3 region has 13 residues. CDR3 protein: CASSLWGRQTQYF.

The rearrangement links TRBV6-5 to TRBJ1-5. In germline, CDR1 is MNHEY, CDR2 SVGAGI. This CDR3 is 14 amino acids long. CDR3 amino acids: CASSYHKRGQPQHF.

The chain joins TRBV5-6 to TRBJ2-1. This CDR3 contains 12 residues. CDR1 is SGHDT, CDR2 YYEEEE, per germline. The CDR3 spells CASSLLSHEQFF.

The V call is TRBV5-1, the J call TRBJ1-1. The germline CDR1 and CDR2 sequences are SGHRS and YFSETQ. The CDR3 runs to 15 residues. CDR3 in amino acids: CASMGEPAVNTEAFF.

The CDR3: CASSVDRTSYGYTF. J is TRBJ1-2 and V is TRBV5-4; there is no DNA to check the TCRdb D call of TRBD1. The CDR3 is made up of 14 amino acids. CDR1 SGHNT and CDR2 YYREEE come from the germline V gene (reference sequence).

This sequence joins TRBV20-1 and TRBJ1-5. Germline CDR1 is DFQATT and CDR2 is SNEGSKA (reference sequence). CDR3 length: 14 amino acids. This chain's CDR3 is CSASRWEYNQPQHF.

The chain links TRBV20-1 to TRBJ2-7; TCRdb returns TRBD1, unconfirmable since there is no DNA. This CDR3 is 16 amino acids long. The germline V gene has CDR1 DFQATT and CDR2 SNEGSKA (reference sequence). CDR3 sequence reads: CSARYPGTGNPYEQYF.

This chain connects TRBV12-3 or TRBV12-4 to TRBJ1-1; no DNA is available, so the TRBD1 call from TCRdb remains unchecked. This CDR3 is 13 amino acids long. CDR3 region: CASSPRPGTEAFF.

The chain uses TRBV20-1 and TRBJ2-2; TCRdb designates TRBD2, a call that cannot be tested without DNA. CDR3 length: 15 residues. CDR1 is DFQATT and CDR2 is SNEGSKA in the germline V gene (reference sequence). CDR3 residues: CSAPAGGPITGELFF.

The V call is TRBV29-1, the J call TRBJ1-1; TCRdb reports TRBD1, a call that lacks DNA to check it against. Germline values: CDR1 SQVTM, CDR2 ANQGSEA. The CDR3 sequence is 14 residues long. The CDR3 loop is CSVRSQGLNTEAFF.

This CDR3 reads CSARDRIGNQPQHF. The J gene is TRBJ1-5, the V gene TRBV20-1. The CDR3 length is 14 residues. Germline V CDR1 and CDR2: DFQATT, SNEGSKA (reference sequence).

V usage is TRBV18 and J usage is TRBJ1-2. Germline V gives CDR1 KGHSH, CDR2 LQKENI. CDR3 length: 15 amino acids. The CDR3 is CASSPDMEANYGYTF.

The V gene is TRBV27, the J gene TRBJ1-1; absent DNA, TCRdb's TRBD1 call cannot be checked. Germline V gene lookup returns CDR1 MNHEY and CDR2 SMNVEV (reference sequence). This CDR3 is built from 15 residues. CDR3 loop: CASSLRDRMNTEAFF.

The chain carries TRBV5-8 and TRBJ2-7; TCRdb reports TRBD1, a call that lacks DNA to check it against. This CDR3 comprises 15 residues. Germline V gene data show CDR1 as SGHTS and CDR2 as YDEGEE. CDR3 sequence: CASSLEGRETYEQYF.

This chain's CDR3 is CSARASGVEKLFF. J is TRBJ1-4 and V is TRBV20-1; TCRdb's D call of TRBD1 is untestable without DNA. Germline CDR1 reads DFQATT; CDR2 reads SNEGSKA (reference sequence). The length of the CDR3 is 13 residues.

This chain connects TRBV12-3 or TRBV12-4 to TRBJ1-6; TCRdb gives TRBD1 as the D gene, but with no DNA this cannot be confirmed. This CDR3 is built from 14 residues. The CDR3: CASSLTGGNSPLHF.

This rearrangement joins TRBV12-3 or TRBV12-4 to TRBJ2-5; lacking DNA, the TRBD1 call made by TCRdb goes unchecked. The CDR3 runs to 15 residues. The CDR3 spells CASSFRGDRQETQYF.

The V and J genes are TRBV18 and TRBJ1-4; the D gene TCRdb calls, TRBD1, cannot be checked with no DNA. Germline loops: CDR1 KGHSH, CDR2 LQKENI. The CDR3 contains 15 residues. The CDR3 sequence: CASSPKRGLKEKLFF. Drawing the rest from reference TRBV18 and TRBJ1-4, the complete variable domain is NAGVMQNPRHLVRRRGQEARLRCSPMKGHSHVYWYRQLPEEGLKFMVYLQKENIIDESGMPKERFSAEFPKEGPSILRIQQVVRGDSAAYFCASSPKRGLKEKLFFGSGTQLSVL.

The V gene is TRBV19, the J gene TRBJ1-2; TCRdb outputs TRBD1, but without DNA this stays unchecked. This CDR3 is 14 amino acids long. Germline-derived CDR1 and CDR2 are LNHDA and SQIVND (reference sequence). The CDR3 is CASSTGQASSGYTF.

The rearrangement joins TRBV7-8 to TRBJ1-2. Germline assignment: CDR1 SGHVS and CDR2 FQNEAQ. The CDR3 is made up of 13 amino acids. This chain's CDR3 is CASRPPGYYGYTF.

This chain links TRBV5-1 with TRBJ1-1; TCRdb picks TRBD1, but there is no DNA to check that call. Germline-derived CDR1 and CDR2 are SGHRS and YFSETQ. The CDR3 totals 16 residues. CDR3 amino acids: CASSPRTGLMNTEAFF.

The CDR3 is CASSLGAGGDSPLHF. This chain uses TRBV13 with TRBJ1-6; the D gene TCRdb calls, TRBD1, cannot be checked with no DNA. The CDR3 length is 15 residues. CDR1 is PRHDT, CDR2 FYEKMQ, per germline (reference sequence). The full variable domain, completed using reference TRBV13 and TRBJ1-6, is AAGVIQSPRHLIKEKRETATLKCYPIPRHDTVYWYQQGPGQDPQFLISFYEKMQSDKGSIPDRFSAQQFSDYHSELNMSSLELGDSALYFCASSLGAGGDSPLHFGNGTRLTVT.

V gene TRBV5-4 combines with J gene TRBJ1-6; TCRdb lists TRBD1, though no DNA is available to test this call. The CDR3 has 18 amino acids. Germline assignment: CDR1 SGHNT and CDR2 YYREEE (reference sequence). The CDR3 sequence is CASSIRQGAVSYNSPLHF.

The V and J genes are TRBV18 and TRBJ2-3. The germline V gene encodes CDR1 KGHSH and CDR2 LQKENI. The CDR3 length is 13 residues. This chain's CDR3 is CASSRQNTDTQYF.

The V and J genes are TRBV11-3 and TRBJ2-3. The CDR3 has 14 residues. The germline gives CDR1 SGHNT, CDR2 YENEEA. This CDR3 is CASSRGPFTDTQYF.

The chain recombines TRBV27 with TRBJ2-7; with no DNA, the TCRdb D assignment of TRBD2 cannot be verified. There are 13 residues in the CDR3. From germline, CDR1 is MNHEY and CDR2 SMNVEV (reference sequence). CDR3 in amino acids: CASSSLPSLEQYF.

The chain recombines TRBV20-1 with TRBJ2-1; as DNA is missing, the TRBD1 call by TCRdb cannot be tested. Germline CDR1 and CDR2: DFQATT and SNEGSKA (reference sequence). The CDR3 is 17 residues long. Here the CDR3 reads CSARDLGRGGPYNEQFF.

The chain couples TRBV12-3 or TRBV12-4 to TRBJ2-2; TCRdb gives TRBD1 as the D gene, but with no DNA this cannot be confirmed. This CDR3 contains 15 residues. CDR3 in amino acids: CASSLAGRGYGELFF.

V is TRBV5-1 and J is TRBJ2-1; TCRdb's D call of TRBD2 is untestable without DNA. This CDR3 spans 17 amino acids. In germline, CDR1 is SGHRS, CDR2 YFSETQ. CDR3 loop: CASSLELAGGMLNEQFF.

The rearrangement uses TRBV12-3 or TRBV12-4 and TRBJ2-4; TCRdb's D call of TRBD1 is untestable without DNA. There are 14 residues in the CDR3. The CDR3 sequence is CASSFRDVKNIQYF.